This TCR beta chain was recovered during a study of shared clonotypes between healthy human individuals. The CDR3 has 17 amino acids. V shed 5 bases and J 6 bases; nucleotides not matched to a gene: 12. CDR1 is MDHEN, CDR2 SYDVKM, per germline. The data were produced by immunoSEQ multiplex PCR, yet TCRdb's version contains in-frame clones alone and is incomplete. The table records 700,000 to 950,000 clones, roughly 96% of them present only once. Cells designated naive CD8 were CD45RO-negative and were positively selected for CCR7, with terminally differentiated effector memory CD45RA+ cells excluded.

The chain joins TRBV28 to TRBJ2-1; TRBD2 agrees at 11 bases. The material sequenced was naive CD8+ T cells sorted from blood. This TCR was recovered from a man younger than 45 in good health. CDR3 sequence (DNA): TGTGCCAGCAGTCCCGGGACTAGCGGTTGGGTCTTCAATGAGCAGTTCTTC. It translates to CASSPGTSGWVFNEQFF.